These 11 T cell receptor beta chains share one sample of origin, sequenced in a study of naive and memory T cell subsets. Findings of the study overall: A few larger clonotypes appeared in naive repertoires, especially CD8, possibly memory cells re-expressing CD45RA.

Both TRBC1 and TRBC2 were covered by a beta constant-region primer of two equimolar oligonucleotides. Four rounds of PCR amplified the ligated cDNA using nested alpha and beta constant-region primers plus SP2. TCRdb re-called the UMI-ligation and nested PCR reads with MiXCR, one entry per CDR3 protein. This sample has about 99,000 distinct CDR3 sequences, with around 15% found just once. No antigen is known for these receptors. Sequences were obtained from naive CD8+ T cells from blood. These TCRs come from a human donor in good health.

This clonotype was observed at least ten times. This rearrangement joins TRBV4-3 to TRBJ1-2; tentatively, D is TRBD1 (6 bases). The germline CDR1 and CDR2 sequences are LGHNA and YSLEER. V was clipped by 0 bases and J by 8 bases, with 22 bases between them. This CDR3 contains 17 residues. The CDR3 DNA reads as TGCGCCAGCAGCCAAGATGAGGCGAAGGGGGAATTTTCGGGCTACACCTTC. Amino acids: CASSQDEAKGEFSGYTF.

This clonotype showed up many times. The V gene is TRBV2, the J gene TRBJ2-7; D is uncertain. There are 11 residues in the CDR3. The germline V gene encodes CDR1 SNHLY and CDR2 FYNNEI. Trimming pared 3 bases from V and 3 bases from J, leaving 3 bases between. This chain's CDR3 is CASSEGYEQYF. The CDR3 coding sequence is TGTGCCAGCAGTGAGGGCTACGAGCAGTACTTC. The full variable domain, in which reference TRBV2 and TRBJ2-7 provide the parts outside the CDR3, is EPEVTQTPSHQVTQMGQEVILRCVPISNHLYFYWYRQILGQKVEFLVSFYNNEISEKSEIFDDQFSVERPDGSNFTLKIRSTKLEDSAMYFCASSEGYEQYFGPGTRLTVT.

The chain has TRBV5-6 and TRBJ1-2, with D possibly being TRBD1 (6 bases). V lost 3 bases, J lost 5 bases, and 14 bases lay in between. Germline lookup yields CDR1 SGHDT and CDR2 YYEEEE. This CDR3 is built from 14 residues. The CDR3 DNA reads as TGTGCCAGCAGCTACAGGGACGTGCCTTATGGCTACACCTTC. Amino acids: CASSYRDVPYGYTF.

This clonotype came up many times. The chain has TRBV29-1 and TRBJ1-2, with a weak D call TRBD1 (5 bases). The CDR3 extends over 12 amino acids. Germline loops: CDR1 SQVTM, CDR2 ANQGSEA. The ends were cut back, 3 bases at V and 5 bases at J, with 10 bases in the middle. In DNA, the CDR3 is TGCAGCGTTGAGACAGAAGAGTATGGCTACACCTTC. Protein sequence: CSVETEEYGYTF.

This clonotype was counted many times. The chain recombines TRBV4-2 with TRBJ1-4, with 8 bases lining up with TRBD1. V shed 3 bases, J shed 8 bases, and the junction held 8 bases outside the gene matches. The CDR3 totals 15 residues. The germline V gene encodes CDR1 LGHNA and CDR2 YNFKEQ. CDR3 sequence reads: CASSHEDRVEEKLFF. DNA for the CDR3: TGTGCCAGCAGCCACGAGGACAGGGTGGAAGAAAAACTGTTTTTT.

This clonotype was seen a few times. V and J are TRBV10-3 and TRBJ2-7; 7 bases agree with TRBD1. CDR1 and CDR2 (germline): ENHRY, SYGVKD. The CDR3 runs 15 residues. The V and J ends lost 0 bases and 5 bases, in that order; junction bases with no gene match: 7. Written as DNA, the CDR3 is TGTGCCATCAGTGAGTCAGGGGGCGCAATCCACGAGCAGTACTTC. Translating gives CAISESGGAIHEQYF.

This clonotype was detected only a few times. The CDR3 DNA reads as TGTGCCAGCAGTTTTCTCGGGACCTACAATGAGCAGTTCTTC. Encoded protein: CASSFLGTYNEQFF. The chain uses TRBV28 and TRBJ2-1; D is perhaps TRBD2 (5 bases). Germline V CDR1 and CDR2: MDHEN, SYDVKM. CDR3 size: 14 residues. V lost 3 bases and J lost 2, with 8 bases in between.

This clonotype was detected a few times. The chain combines TRBV6-1 with TRBJ2-5, with D possibly called TRBD1 or TRBD2 (5 bases each). Deletions cut 1 base from V and 4 bases from J, with 13 bases between. The CDR3 totals 15 residues. Germline loops: CDR1 MNHNS, CDR2 SASEGT. CDR3: CASSEGLGVGETQYF. CDR3 sequence (DNA): TGTGCCAGCAGTGAAGGGCTGGGGGTAGGAGAGACCCAGTACTTC.

This clonotype was picked up a small number of times. The chain couples TRBV5-5 to TRBJ2-2, with unresolved D. CDR1 is SGHKS, CDR2 YYEKEE, per germline (reference sequence). The CDR3 sequence is 15 residues long. V was clipped by 3 bases and J by 1 base, with 10 bases between them. The DNA of the CDR3 is TGTGCCAGCAGCTCGATAAGCGAGAACACCGGGGAGCTGTTTTTT. The encoded protein is CASSSISENTGELFF.

This clonotype was seen a handful of times. The gene calls are TRBV19 and TRBJ2-1; D might be TRBD1 (6 bases). The CDR3 is 13 amino acids. Germline values: CDR1 LNHDA, CDR2 SQIVND (reference sequence). Trimming stripped 5 bases from V and 15 bases from J, with 20 bases between. CDR3 in DNA: TGTGCCAGTAGTCCTATAGGGGGTCAGGGACGGTTCTTC. Translated: CASSPIGGQGRFF. Together with reference TRBV19 and TRBJ2-1, the CDR3 gives the full variable domain: DGGITQSPKYLFRKEGQNVTLSCEQNLNHDAMYWYRQDPGQGLRLIYYSQIVNDFQKGDIAEGYSVSREKKESFPLTVTSAQKNPTAFYLCASSPIGGQGRFFGPGTRLTVL.

This clonotype came up many times. This chain joins TRBV7-6 and TRBJ2-2, with 15 bases aligning to TRBD2. The trim removed 4 bases at V and 3 bases at J, leaving 6 bases unmatched. The germline CDR1 and CDR2 sequences are SGHVS and FNYEAQ. CDR3 length: 18 residues. The CDR3, as DNA: TGTGCCAGCAGCTCGGGGACTAGCGGGAGGATAGACACCGGGGAGCTGTTTTTT. Encoded protein: CASSSGTSGRIDTGELFF.